The 5 T cell receptor beta chains presented below share a single source sample, sequenced in a study of blood T cell repertoires in COVID-19. Sequenced by immunoSEQ multiplex PCR; TCRdb stores in-frame clones only, minus some. Of around 220,000 clones listed, around 86% are singletons. What was sequenced was peripheral blood. The receptors here all came from a woman aged 50 to 60 with COVID-19, enrolled during active disease.

CDR3 coding DNA: TGTGCCAGCAGCTTGGTGCTCCTAGCGGGGGCTACAGATACGCAGTATTTT. It codes for CASSLVLLAGATDTQYF. The V call is TRBV7-2, the J call TRBJ2-3; 10 nucleotides match TRBD2. V gave up 3 bases and J gave up 3 bases; unmatched junction bases: 9. There are 17 residues in the CDR3. The V gene's germline CDR1 is SGHTA and CDR2 FQGNSA.

V usage is TRBV30 and J usage is TRBJ1-3; 7 bases align to TRBD1. Trimming cost V 5 bases and J 2 bases; bases outside gene matches: 6. CDR3 length: 14 residues. Looked up from germline, CDR1 is GTSNPN and CDR2 is SVGIG (reference sequence). The CDR3 spells CAWSFRGAGNTIYF. The DNA for the CDR3 is TGTGCCTGGTCCTTCAGGGGGGCTGGAAACACCATATATTTT. The complete variable domain, with remaining parts taken from reference TRBV30 and TRBJ1-3, reads SQTIHQWPATLVQPVGSPLSLECTVEGTSNPNLYWYRQAAGRGLQLLFYSVGIGQISSEVPQNLSASRPQDRQFILSSKKLLLSDSGFYLCAWSFRGAGNTIYFGEGSWLTVV.

The chain has TRBV28 and TRBJ2-4; 9 nucleotides align to TRBD1. V lost 3 bases and J lost 2; bases outside the gene matches: 5. There are 16 residues in the CDR3. The germline V gene encodes CDR1 MDHEN and CDR2 SYDVKM. The DNA of the CDR3 is TGTGCCAGCAGTTTGACCGGACAGGGGACCAAAAACATTCAGTACTTC. It encodes CASSLTGQGTKNIQYF.

This chain joins TRBV28 and TRBJ2-7; TRBD2 matches at 8 bases. The CDR3 length is 13 residues. Per germline, CDR1 MDHEN and CDR2 SYDVKM. V gave up 8 bases and J gave up 5 bases; unmatched junction bases: 8. CDR3 in DNA: TGTGCCAGCCAGGGACTAGGGGTGAACGAGCAGTACTTC. This encodes CASQGLGVNEQYF. The complete variable domain, with remaining parts taken from reference TRBV28 and TRBJ2-7, reads DVKVTQSSRYLVKRTGEKVFLECVQDMDHENMFWYRQDPGLGLRLIYFSYDVKMKEKGDIPEGYSVSREKKERFSLILESASTNQTSMYLCASQGLGVNEQYFGPGTRLTVT.

In its sample, this clone was seen once. CDR3 nucleotides: TGTGCCAGCAGTGAGGTCGGGACATCTAACTATGGCTACACCTTC. It codes for CASSEVGTSNYGYTF. This chain links TRBV6-1 with TRBJ1-2; D may be TRBD1 (6 bases). The CDR3 spans 15 residues. V was trimmed by 3 bases and J by 0 bases, leaving 11 bases between them. Germline V gives CDR1 MNHNS, CDR2 SASEGT.